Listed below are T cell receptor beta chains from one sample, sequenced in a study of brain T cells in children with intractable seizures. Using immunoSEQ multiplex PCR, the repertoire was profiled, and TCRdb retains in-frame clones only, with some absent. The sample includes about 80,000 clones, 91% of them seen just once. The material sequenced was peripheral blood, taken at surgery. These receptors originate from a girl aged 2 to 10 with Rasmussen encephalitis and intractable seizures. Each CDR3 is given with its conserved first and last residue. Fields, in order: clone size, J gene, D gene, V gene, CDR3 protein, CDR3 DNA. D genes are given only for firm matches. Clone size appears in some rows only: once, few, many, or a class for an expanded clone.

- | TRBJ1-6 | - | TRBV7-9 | CASSMESSPLHF | TGTGCCAGCAGCATGGAGTCCTCACCCCTCCACTTT
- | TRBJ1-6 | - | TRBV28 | CASSTTGRSYNSPLHF | TGTGCCAGCAGTACCACAGGGAGATCCTATAATTCACCCCTCCACTTT
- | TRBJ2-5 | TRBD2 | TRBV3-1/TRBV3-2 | CASLGLARETQYF | TGTGCCTCCCTCGGACTAGCGCGGGAGACCCAGTACTTC
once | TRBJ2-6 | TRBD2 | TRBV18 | CASSPPALAGAGANVLTF | TGTGCCAGCTCCCCCCCAGCGTTAGCGGGAGCAGGGGCCAACGTCCTGACTTTC
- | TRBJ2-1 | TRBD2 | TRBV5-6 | CASSLVGSREAGFF | TGTGCCAGCAGCTTGGTAGGGTCGCGGGAGGCGGGGTTCTTC
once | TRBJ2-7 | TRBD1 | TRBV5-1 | CASSLSGTGGLDEQYF | TGCGCCAGCAGCTTGTCCGGGACAGGGGGTTTAGACGAGCAGTACTTC
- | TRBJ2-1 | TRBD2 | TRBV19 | CASSRGLAEGYYNEQFF | TGTGCCAGTAGTAGAGGACTAGCGGAAGGTTATTACAATGAGCAGTTCTTC
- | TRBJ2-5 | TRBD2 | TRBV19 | CASRITGTSGREETQYF | TGTGCCAGTAGAATCACCGGGACTAGCGGGAGGGAAGAGACCCAGTACTTC
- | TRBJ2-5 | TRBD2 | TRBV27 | CASSLWASGGAETQYF | TGTGCCAGCAGTTTATGGGCTAGCGGGGGGGCGGAGACCCAGTACTTC
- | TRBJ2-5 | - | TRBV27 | CASSLGLTETQYF | TGTGCCAGCAGCCTTGGACTAACAGAGACCCAGTACTTC
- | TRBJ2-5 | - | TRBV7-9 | CASSALTVTETQYF | TGTGCCAGCAGCGCCTTGACTGTCACGGAGACCCAGTACTTC
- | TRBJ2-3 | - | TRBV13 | CASSLSSGSTDTQYF | TGTGCCAGCAGCTTATCAAGCGGGAGCACAGATACGCAGTATTTT
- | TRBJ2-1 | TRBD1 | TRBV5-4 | CASSPGQGTGYNEQFF | TGTGCCAGCAGCCCGGGACAGGGTACGGGGTACAATGAGCAGTTCTTC
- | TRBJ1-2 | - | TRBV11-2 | CASSFVFRPTTEGYTF | TGTGCCAGCAGCTTTGTATTCAGACCGACGACGGAGGGCTACACCTTC
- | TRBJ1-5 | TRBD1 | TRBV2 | CASSDRGLYQPQHF | TGTGCCAGCAGTGACAGGGGGCTCTATCAGCCCCAGCATTTT
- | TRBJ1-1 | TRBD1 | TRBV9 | CASSVLQGAEAFF | TGTGCCAGCAGCGTACTTCAGGGGGCTGAAGCTTTCTTT
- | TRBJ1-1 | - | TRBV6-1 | CASREGVFWNTEAFF | TGTGCCAGCCGTGAGGGGGTTTTTTGGAACACTGAAGCTTTCTTT
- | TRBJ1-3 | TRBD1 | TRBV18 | CASSPRSRDRSHSGNTIYF | TGTGCCAGCTCACCACGCAGTCGGGACAGGAGCCACTCTGGAAACACCATATATTTT
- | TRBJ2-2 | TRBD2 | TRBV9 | CASSEGRGVPGELFF | TGTGCCAGCAGCGAGGGGAGGGGCGTGCCCGGGGAGCTGTTTTTT
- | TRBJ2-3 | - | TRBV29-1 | CSVDSGDTQYF | TGCAGCGTTGACAGCGGAGATACGCAGTATTTT
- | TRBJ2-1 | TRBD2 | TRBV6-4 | CASSDSAGGPLYEQFF | TGTGCCAGCAGTGACTCAGCGGGAGGGCCTTTATATGAGCAGTTCTTC
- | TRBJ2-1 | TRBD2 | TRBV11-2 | CASSLTSGSLGEQFF | TGTGCCAGCAGCTTAACTAGCGGGAGTCTGGGGGAGCAGTTCTTC
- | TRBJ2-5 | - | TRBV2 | CASNYETVQETQYF | TGTGCCAGCAACTATGAGACTGTACAGGAGACCCAGTACTTC
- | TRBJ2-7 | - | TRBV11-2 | CASSLAGDYEQYF | TGTGCCAGCAGCTTAGCAGGGGACTACGAGCAGTACTTC
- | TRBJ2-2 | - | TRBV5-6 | CASSLRYTGELFF | TGTGCCAGCAGCTTGAGGTACACCGGGGAGCTGTTTTTT
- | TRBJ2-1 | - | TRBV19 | CASSPPYRLYNEQFF | TGTGCCAGTAGTCCCCCCTATAGGCTCTACAATGAGCAGTTCTTC
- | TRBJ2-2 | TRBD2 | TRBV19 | CASRISGGAAGELFF | TGTGCCAGTAGAATTAGCGGGGGGGCCGCCGGGGAGCTGTTTTTT
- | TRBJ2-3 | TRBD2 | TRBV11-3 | CASSPWTSGRAGDTQYF | TGTGCCAGCAGCCCTTGGACTAGCGGGAGGGCCGGGGATACGCAGTATTTT
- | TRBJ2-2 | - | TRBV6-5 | CASSYGNHTGELFF | TGTGCCAGCAGTTATGGCAACCACACCGGGGAGCTGTTTTTT
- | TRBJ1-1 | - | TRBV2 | CASSVLGYTEAFF | TGTGCCAGCAGTGTTTTAGGTTACACTGAAGCTTTCTTT
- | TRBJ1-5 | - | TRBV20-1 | CSASRGAEEINQPQHF | TGCAGTGCTAGTCGAGGGGCCGAGGAGATCAATCAGCCCCAGCATTTT
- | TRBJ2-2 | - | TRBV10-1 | CASSAIPGNTGELFF | TGCGCCAGCAGTGCTATACCAGGGAACACCGGGGAGCTGTTTTTT
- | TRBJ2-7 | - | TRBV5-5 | CASSLAGITYEQYF | TGTGCCAGCAGCTTGGCCGGGATCACCTACGAGCAGTACTTC
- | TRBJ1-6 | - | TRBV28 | CASSPTDNYNSPLHF | TGTGCCAGCAGCCCGACGGACAACTATAATTCACCCCTCCACTTT
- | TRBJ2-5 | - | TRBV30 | CAWSIGETQYF | TGTGCCTGGTCTATTGGGGAGACCCAGTACTTC
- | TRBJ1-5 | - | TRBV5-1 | CASSLGSGDYQPQHF | TGCGCCAGCAGCTTGGGATCTGGGGATTATCAGCCCCAGCATTTT
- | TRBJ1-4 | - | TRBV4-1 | CASSQVRGGDGNEKLFF | TGCGCCAGCAGCCAAGTCCGTGGAGGGGACGGTAATGAAAAACTGTTTTTT
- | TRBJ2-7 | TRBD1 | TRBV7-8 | CASSLGGQVYEQYF | TGTGCCAGCAGCTTAGGGGGACAGGTCTACGAGCAGTACTTC